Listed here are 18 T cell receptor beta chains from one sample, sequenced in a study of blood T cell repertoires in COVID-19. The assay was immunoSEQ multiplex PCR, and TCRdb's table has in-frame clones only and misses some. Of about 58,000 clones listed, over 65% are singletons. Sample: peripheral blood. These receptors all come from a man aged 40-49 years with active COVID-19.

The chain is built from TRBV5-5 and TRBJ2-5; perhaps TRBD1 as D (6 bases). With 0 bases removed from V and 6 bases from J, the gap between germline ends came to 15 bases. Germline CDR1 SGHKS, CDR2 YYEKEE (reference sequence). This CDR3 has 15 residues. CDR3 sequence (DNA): TGTGCCAGCAGCTTGGCCTGGGGGACATTGCAGACCCAGTACTTC. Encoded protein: CASSLAWGTLQTQYF. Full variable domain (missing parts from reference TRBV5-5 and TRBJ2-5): DAGVTQSPTHLIKTRGQQVTLRCSPISGHKSVSWYQQVLGQGPQFIFQYYEKEERGRGNFPDRFSARQFPNYSSELNVNALLLGDSALYLCASSLAWGTLQTQYFGPGTRLLVL.

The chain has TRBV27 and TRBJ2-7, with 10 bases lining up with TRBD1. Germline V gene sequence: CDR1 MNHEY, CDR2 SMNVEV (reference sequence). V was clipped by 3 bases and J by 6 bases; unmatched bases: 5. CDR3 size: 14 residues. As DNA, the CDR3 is TGTGCCAGCAGTTTCCGGGACAGGGGTGGCGAGCAGTACTTC. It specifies CASSFRDRGGEQYF.

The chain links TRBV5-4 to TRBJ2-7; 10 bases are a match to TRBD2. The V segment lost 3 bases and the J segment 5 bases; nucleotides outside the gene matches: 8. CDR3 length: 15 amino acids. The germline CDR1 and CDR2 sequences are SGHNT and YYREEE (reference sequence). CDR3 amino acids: CASSSLAGASHEQYF. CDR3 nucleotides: TGTGCCAGCAGCTCCCTAGCGGGAGCGAGTCACGAGCAGTACTTC.

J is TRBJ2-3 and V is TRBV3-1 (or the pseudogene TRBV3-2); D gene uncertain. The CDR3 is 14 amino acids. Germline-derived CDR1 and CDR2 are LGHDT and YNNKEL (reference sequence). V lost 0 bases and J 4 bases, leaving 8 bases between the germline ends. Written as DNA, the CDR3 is TGTGCCAGCAGCCAAGAAATGAGGTCAGATACGCAGTATTTT. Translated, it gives CASSQEMRSDTQYF.

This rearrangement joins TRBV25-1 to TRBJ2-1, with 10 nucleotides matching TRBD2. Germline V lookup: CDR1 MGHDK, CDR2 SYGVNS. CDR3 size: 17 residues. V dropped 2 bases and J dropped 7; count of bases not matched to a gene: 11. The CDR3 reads CASSEEPSGRIRNEQFF. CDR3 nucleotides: TGTGCCAGCAGTGAAGAGCCTAGCGGGAGAATCAGGAATGAGCAGTTCTTC.

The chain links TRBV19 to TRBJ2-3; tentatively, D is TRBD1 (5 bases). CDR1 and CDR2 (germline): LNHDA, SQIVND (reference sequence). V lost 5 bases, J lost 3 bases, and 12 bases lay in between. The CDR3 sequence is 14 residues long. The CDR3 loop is CASSARVYTDTQYF. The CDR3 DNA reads TGTGCCAGTAGTGCCAGGGTTTATACAGATACGCAGTATTTT.

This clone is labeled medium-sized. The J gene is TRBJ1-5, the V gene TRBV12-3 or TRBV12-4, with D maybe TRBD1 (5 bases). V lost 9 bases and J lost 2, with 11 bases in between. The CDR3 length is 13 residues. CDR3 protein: CASKDSRNQPQHF. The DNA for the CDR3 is TGTGCCAGTAAAGACAGCCGCAATCAGCCCCAGCATTTT.

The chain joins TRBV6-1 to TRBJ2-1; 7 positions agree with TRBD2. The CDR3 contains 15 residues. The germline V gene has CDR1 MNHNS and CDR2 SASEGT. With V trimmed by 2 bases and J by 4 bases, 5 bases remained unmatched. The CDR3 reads CASSERARGYNEQFF. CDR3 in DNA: TGTGCCAGCAGTGAAAGGGCGCGGGGGTACAATGAGCAGTTCTTC.

CDR3 amino acids: CASSPWGLAGGGRGYNEQFF. CDR3 sequence (DNA): TGTGCCAGCAGCCCATGGGGACTAGCGGGAGGCGGACGAGGGTACAATGAGCAGTTCTTC. The rearrangement links TRBV7-8 to TRBJ2-1, with TRBD2 matching over 15 bases. V shed 5 bases and J 4 bases; nucleotides not matched to a gene: 15. Germline CDR1 and CDR2: SGHVS and FQNEAQ. The CDR3 has 20 residues.

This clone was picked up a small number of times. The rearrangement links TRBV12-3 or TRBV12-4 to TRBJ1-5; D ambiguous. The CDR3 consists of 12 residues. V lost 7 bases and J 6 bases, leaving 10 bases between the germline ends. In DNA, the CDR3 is TGTGCCAGCACCTCGGGTAGTCAGCCCCAGCATTTT. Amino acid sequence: CASTSGSQPQHF.

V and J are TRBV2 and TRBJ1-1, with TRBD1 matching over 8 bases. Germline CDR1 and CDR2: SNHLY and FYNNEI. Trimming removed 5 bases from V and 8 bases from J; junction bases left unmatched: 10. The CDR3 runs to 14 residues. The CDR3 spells CASSTTTGVSEAFF. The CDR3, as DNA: TGTGCCAGCAGTACTACGACAGGGGTAAGCGAAGCTTTCTTT.

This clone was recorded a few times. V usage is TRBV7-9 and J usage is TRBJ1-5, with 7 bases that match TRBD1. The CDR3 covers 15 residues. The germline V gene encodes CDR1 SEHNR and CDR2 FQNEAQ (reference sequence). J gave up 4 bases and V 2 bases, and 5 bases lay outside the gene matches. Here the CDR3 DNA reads TGTGCCAGCAGCTTATCCGACAGGGAGAATCAGCCCCAGCATTTT. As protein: CASSLSDRENQPQHF.

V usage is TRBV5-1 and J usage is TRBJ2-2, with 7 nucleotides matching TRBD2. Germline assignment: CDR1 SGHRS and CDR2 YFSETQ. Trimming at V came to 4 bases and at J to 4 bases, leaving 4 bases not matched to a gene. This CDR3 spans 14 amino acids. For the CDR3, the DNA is TGCGCCAGCAGCCAGGGACTATTCACCGGGGAGCTGTTTTTT. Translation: CASSQGLFTGELFF.

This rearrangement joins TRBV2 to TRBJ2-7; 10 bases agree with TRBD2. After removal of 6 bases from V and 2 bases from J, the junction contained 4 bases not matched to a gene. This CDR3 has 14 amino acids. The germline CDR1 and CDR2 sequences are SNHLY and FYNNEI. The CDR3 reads CASRRLAGAYEQYF. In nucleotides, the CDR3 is TGTGCCAGCAGGCGTCTAGCGGGGGCCTACGAGCAGTACTTC.

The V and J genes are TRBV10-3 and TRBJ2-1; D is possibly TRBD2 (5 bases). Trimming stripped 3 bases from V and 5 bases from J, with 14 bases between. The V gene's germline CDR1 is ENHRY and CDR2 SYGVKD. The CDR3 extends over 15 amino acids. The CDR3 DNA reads TGTGCCATCAGTGAAGGGCAGAGGGTCCACAATGAGCAGTTCTTC. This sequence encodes CAISEGQRVHNEQFF.

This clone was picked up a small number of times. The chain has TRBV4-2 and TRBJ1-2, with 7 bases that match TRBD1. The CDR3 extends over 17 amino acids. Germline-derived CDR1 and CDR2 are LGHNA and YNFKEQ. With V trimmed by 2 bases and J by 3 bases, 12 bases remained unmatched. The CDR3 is CASSQPGFRGADYGYTF. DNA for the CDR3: TGTGCCAGCAGCCAACCGGGGTTCAGGGGGGCCGACTATGGCTACACCTTC.

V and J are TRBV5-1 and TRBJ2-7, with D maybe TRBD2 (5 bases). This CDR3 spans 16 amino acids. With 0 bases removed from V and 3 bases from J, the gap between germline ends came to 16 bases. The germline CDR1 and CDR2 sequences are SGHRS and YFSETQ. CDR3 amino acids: CASSLAPAVVGYEQYF. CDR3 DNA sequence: TGCGCCAGCAGCTTGGCCCCAGCGGTCGTAGGCTACGAGCAGTACTTC.

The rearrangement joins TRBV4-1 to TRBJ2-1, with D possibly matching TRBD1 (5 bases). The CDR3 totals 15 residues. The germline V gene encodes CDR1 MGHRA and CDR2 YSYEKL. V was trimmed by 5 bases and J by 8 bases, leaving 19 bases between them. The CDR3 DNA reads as TGCGCCAGCAGCGAGCCTAAGGCAGGGAAAGATGAGCAGTTCTTC. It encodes CASSEPKAGKDEQFF.